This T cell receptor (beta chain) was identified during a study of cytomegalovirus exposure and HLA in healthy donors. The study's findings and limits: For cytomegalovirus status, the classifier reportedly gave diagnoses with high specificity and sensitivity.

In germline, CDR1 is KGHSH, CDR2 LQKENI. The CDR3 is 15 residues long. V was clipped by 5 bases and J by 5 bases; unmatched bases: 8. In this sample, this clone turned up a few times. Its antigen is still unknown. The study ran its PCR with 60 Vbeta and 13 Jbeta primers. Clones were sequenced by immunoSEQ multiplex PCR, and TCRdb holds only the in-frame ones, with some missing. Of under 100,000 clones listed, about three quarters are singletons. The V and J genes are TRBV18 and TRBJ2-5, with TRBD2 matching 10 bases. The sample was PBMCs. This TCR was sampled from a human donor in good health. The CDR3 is CASSATSGKGETQYF. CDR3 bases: TGTGCCAGCTCAGCCACTAGCGGGAAAGGGGAGACCCAGTACTTC. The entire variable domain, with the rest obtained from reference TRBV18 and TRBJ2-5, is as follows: NAGVMQNPRHLVRRRGQEARLRCSPMKGHSHVYWYRQLPEEGLKFMVYLQKENIIDESGMPKERFSAEFPKEGPSILRIQQVVRGDSAAYFCASSATSGKGETQYFGPGTRLLVL.